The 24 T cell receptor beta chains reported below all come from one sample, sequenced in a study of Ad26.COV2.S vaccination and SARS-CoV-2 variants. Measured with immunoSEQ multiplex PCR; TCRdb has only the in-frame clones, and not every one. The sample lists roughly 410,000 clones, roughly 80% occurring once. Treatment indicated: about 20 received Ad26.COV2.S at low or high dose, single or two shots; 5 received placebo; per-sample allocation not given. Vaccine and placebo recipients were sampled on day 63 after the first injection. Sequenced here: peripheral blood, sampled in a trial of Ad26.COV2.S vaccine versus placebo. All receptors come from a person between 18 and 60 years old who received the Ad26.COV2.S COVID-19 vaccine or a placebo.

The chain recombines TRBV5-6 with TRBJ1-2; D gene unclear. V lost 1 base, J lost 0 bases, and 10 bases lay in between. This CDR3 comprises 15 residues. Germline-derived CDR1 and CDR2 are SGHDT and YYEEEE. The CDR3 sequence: CASSLSGGTNYGYTF. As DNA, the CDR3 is TGTGCCAGCAGCTTGTCCGGTGGAACTAACTATGGCTACACCTTC.

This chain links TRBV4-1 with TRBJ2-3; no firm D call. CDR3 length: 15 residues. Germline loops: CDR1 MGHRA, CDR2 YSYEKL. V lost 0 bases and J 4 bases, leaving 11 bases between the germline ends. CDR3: CASSQEGRLADTQYF. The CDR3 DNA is TGCGCCAGCAGCCAAGAAGGGCGATTAGCAGATACGCAGTATTTT.

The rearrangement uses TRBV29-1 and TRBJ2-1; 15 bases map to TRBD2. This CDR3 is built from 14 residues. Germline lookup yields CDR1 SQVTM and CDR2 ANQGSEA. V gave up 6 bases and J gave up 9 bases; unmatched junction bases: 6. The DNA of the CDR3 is TGCAGCGTCCCCGGGACTAGCGGGAGGAGTGAGCAGTTCTTC. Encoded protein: CSVPGTSGRSEQFF.

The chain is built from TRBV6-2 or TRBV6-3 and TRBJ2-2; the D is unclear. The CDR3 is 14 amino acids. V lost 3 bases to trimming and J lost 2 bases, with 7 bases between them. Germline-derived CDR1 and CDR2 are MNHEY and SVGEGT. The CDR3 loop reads CASSYTDNTGELFF. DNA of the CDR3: TGTGCCAGCAGTTATACAGATAACACCGGGGAGCTGTTTTTT.

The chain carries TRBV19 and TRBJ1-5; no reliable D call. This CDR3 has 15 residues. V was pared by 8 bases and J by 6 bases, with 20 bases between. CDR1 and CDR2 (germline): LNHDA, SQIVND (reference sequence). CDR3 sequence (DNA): TGTGCCAGTGTCCAAACTGGGTTGGGAATTCAGCCCCAGCATTTT. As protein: CASVQTGLGIQPQHF.

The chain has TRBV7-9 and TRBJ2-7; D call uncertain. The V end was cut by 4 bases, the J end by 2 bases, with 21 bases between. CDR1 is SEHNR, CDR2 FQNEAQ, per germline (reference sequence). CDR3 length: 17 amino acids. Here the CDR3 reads CASSSYVGSYLTYEQYF. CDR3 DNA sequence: TGTGCCAGCAGCTCCTACGTCGGTTCTTACCTCACCTACGAGCAGTACTTC.

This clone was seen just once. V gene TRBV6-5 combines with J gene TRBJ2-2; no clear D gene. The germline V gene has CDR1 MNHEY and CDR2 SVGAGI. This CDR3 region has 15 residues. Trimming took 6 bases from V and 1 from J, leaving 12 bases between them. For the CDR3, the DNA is TGTGCCAGCAGGGTTTCGGGCCTGAACACCGGGGAGCTGTTTTTT. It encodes CASRVSGLNTGELFF.

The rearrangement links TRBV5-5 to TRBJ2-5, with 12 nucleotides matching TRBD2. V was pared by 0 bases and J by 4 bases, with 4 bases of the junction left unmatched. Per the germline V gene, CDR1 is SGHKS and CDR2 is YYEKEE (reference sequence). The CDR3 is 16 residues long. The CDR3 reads CASSLGLAGVGETQYF. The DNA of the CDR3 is TGTGCCAGCAGCTTGGGACTAGCGGGAGTCGGAGAGACCCAGTACTTC.

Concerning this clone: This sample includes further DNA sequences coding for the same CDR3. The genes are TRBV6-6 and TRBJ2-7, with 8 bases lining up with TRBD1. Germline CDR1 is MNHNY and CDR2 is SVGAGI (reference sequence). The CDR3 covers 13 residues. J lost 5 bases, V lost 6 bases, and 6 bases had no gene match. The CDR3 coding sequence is TGTGCCAGCAGCCGACAGGGGACCCACGAGCAGTACTTC. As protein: CASSRQGTHEQYF.

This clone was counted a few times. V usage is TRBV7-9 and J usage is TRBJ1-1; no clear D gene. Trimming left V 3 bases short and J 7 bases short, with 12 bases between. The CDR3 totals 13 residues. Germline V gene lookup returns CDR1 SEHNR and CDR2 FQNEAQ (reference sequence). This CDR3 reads CASSLGSWSEAFF. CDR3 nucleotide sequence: TGTGCCAGCAGCTTGGGCAGTTGGAGTGAAGCTTTCTTT.

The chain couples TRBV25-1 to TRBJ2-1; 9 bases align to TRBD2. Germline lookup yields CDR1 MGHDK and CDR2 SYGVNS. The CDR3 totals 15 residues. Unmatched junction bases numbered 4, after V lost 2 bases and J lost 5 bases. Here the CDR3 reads CASSEERGVHNEQFF. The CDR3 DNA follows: TGTGCCAGCAGTGAAGAGCGGGGGGTGCACAATGAGCAGTTCTTC. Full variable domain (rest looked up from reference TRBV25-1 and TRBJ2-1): EADIYQTPRYLVIGTGKKITLECSQTMGHDKMYWYQQDPGMELHLIHYSYGVNSTEKGDLSSESTVSRIRTEHFPLTLESARPSHTSQYLCASSEERGVHNEQFFGPGTRLTVL.

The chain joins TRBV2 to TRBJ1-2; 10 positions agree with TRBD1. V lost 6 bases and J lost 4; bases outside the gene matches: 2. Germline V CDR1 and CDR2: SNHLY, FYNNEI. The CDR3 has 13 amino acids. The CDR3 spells CASSRQGAYGYTF. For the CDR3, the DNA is TGTGCCAGCAGCCGACAGGGGGCCTATGGCTACACCTTC.

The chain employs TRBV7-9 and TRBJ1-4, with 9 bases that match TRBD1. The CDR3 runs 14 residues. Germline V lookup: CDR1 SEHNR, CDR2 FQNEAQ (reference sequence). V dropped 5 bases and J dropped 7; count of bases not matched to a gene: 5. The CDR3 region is CASSLQGATEKLFF. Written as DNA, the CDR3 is TGTGCCAGCAGCCTACAGGGGGCCACTGAAAAACTGTTTTTT.

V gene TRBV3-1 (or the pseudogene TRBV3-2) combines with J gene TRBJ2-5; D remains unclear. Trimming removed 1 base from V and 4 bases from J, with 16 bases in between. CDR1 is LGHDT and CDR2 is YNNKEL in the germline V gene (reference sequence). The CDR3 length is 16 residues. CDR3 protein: CASSQGQRRLPETQYF. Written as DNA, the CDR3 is TGTGCCAGCAGCCAAGGACAACGTAGGTTGCCAGAGACCCAGTACTTC.

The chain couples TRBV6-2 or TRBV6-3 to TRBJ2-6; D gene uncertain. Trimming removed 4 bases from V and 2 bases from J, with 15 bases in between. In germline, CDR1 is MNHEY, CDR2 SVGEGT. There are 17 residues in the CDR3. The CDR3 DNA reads TGTGCCAGCAGTTCCCCTACGGCTTTGGCTGGGGCCAACGTCCTGACTTTC. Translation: CASSSPTALAGANVLTF.

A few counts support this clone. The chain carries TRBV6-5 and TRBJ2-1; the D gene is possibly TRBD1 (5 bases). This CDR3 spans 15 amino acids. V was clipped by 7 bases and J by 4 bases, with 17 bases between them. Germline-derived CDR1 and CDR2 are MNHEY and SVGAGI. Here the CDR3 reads CASTPGHTMYNEQFF. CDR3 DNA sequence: TGTGCCAGCACACCCGGACATACCATGTACAATGAGCAGTTCTTC.

The CDR3 bases are TGCGCCAGCAGTGAAAGGGCGGGAAGCACAGATACGCAGTATTTT. Its translation is CASSERAGSTDTQYF. The chain uses TRBV10-2 and TRBJ2-3; the D gene is possibly TRBD2 (6 bases). V was clipped by 3 bases and J by 0 bases, with 10 bases between them. CDR1 WSHSY and CDR2 SAAADI come from the germline V gene. The CDR3 contains 15 residues.

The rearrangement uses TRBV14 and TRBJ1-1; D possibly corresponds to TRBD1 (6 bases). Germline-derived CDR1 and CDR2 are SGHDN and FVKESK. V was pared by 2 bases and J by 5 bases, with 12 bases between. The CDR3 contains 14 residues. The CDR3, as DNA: TGTGCCAGCAGCCAACGGATAAGGGGGACTGAAGCTTTCTTT. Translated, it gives CASSQRIRGTEAFF.

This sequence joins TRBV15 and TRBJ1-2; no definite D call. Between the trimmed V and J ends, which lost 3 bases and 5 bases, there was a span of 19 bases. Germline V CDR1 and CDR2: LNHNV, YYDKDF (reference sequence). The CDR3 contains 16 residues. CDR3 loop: CATSSSSGSLGYGYTF. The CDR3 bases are TGTGCCACCAGCAGTAGTTCCGGATCCCTAGGATATGGCTACACCTTC.

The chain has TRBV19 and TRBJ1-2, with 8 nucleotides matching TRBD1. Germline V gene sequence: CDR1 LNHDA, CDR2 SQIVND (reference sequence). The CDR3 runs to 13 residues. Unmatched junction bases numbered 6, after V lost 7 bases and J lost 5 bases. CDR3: CASTQGQGYGYTF. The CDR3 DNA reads TGTGCCAGTACGCAAGGACAGGGTTATGGCTACACCTTC.

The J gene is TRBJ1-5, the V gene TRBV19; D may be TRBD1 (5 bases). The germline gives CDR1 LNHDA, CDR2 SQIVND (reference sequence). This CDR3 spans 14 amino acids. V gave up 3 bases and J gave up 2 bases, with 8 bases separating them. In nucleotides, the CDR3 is TGTGCCAGTAGTATTGCACAGGGCAATCAGCCCCAGCATTTT. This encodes CASSIAQGNQPQHF. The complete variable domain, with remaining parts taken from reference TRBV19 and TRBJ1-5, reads DGGITQSPKYLFRKEGQNVTLSCEQNLNHDAMYWYRQDPGQGLRLIYYSQIVNDFQKGDIAEGYSVSREKKESFPLTVTSAQKNPTAFYLCASSIAQGNQPQHFGDGTRLSIL.

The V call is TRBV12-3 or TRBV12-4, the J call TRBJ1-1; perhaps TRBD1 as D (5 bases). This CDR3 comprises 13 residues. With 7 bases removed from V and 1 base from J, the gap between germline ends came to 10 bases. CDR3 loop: CASTGTANTEAFF. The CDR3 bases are TGTGCCAGCACCGGGACGGCGAACACTGAAGCTTTCTTT.

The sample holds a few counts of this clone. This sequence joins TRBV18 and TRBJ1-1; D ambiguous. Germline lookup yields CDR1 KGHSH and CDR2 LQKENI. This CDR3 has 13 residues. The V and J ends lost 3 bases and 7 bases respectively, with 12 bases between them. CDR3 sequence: CASSPIKESEAFF. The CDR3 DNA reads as TGTGCCAGCTCACCTATAAAGGAGAGTGAAGCTTTCTTT.

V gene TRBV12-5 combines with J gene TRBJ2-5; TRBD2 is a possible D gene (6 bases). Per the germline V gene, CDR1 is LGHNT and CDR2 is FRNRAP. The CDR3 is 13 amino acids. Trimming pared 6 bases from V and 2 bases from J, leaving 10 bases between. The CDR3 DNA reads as TGTGCTAGTGGCCCACTAGCACAAGAGACCCAGTACTTC. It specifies CASGPLAQETQYF.